Each of the 9 T cell receptor beta chains below was sequenced from the same sample in a study of blood T cell repertoires in COVID-19. Only in-frame clones appear in the TCRdb table, and some are missing; sequencing was by immunoSEQ multiplex PCR. The sample holds tens of thousands of clones, roughly four fifths seen once. Source material: peripheral blood. These receptors were collected from a woman of 80 years or more with acute or convalescent COVID-19.

This chain joins TRBV5-6 and TRBJ2-5, with 9 positions matching TRBD1. This CDR3 region has 16 residues. V lost 4 bases to trimming and J lost 5 bases; unmatched junction nucleotides: 12. Germline V lookup: CDR1 SGHDT, CDR2 YYEEEE. In DNA form, the CDR3 reads TGTGCCAGCAGCCCGGGCCCAACAGGGGGCAGGGAGACCCAGTACTTC. This codes for CASSPGPTGGRETQYF.

The chain links TRBV5-1 to TRBJ1-4, with 9 bases identical to TRBD1. CDR3 size: 18 residues. V trimming: 1 base; J trimming: 3 bases; junction bases outside the gene matches: 10. Germline V gene sequence: CDR1 SGHRS, CDR2 YFSETQ. The CDR3 sequence: CASSLSLQGARSNEKLFF. DNA of the CDR3: TGCGCCAGCAGCTTGAGTTTACAGGGGGCGCGGTCTAATGAAAAACTGTTTTTT.

CDR3 protein: CASSLTDYNEQFF. The CDR3 DNA reads TGTGCCAGCAGCTTGACAGACTACAATGAGCAGTTCTTC. The rearrangement joins TRBV5-5 to TRBJ2-1, with no clear D. The CDR3 is 13 amino acids. V lost 1 base, J lost 3 bases, and 5 bases lay in between. Germline lookup yields CDR1 SGHKS and CDR2 YYEKEE (reference sequence). Based on the CDR3 plus reference TRBV5-5 and TRBJ2-1, the full variable domain is DAGVTQSPTHLIKTRGQQVTLRCSPISGHKSVSWYQQVLGQGPQFIFQYYEKEERGRGNFPDRFSARQFPNYSSELNVNALLLGDSALYLCASSLTDYNEQFFGPGTRLTVL.

The DNA of the CDR3 is TGTGCCACCAGCCCAAGACAGGGCTCTGGGGCCAACGTCCTGACTTTC. Its protein product is CATSPRQGSGANVLTF. The genes are TRBV15 and TRBJ2-6, with TRBD1 matching over 7 bases. The ends lost 5 bases at V and 0 bases at J; junction bases unmatched: 4. This CDR3 region has 16 residues. From germline, CDR1 is LNHNV and CDR2 YYDKDF (reference sequence).

The chain joins TRBV18 to TRBJ2-1; TRBD2 matches 7 bases. There are 16 residues in the CDR3. CDR1 and CDR2 from the germline V gene are KGHSH and LQKENI. V dropped 4 bases and J dropped 2; count of bases not matched to a gene: 8. In nucleotides, the CDR3 is TGTGCCAGCTCACTCCAAGCGGGAACTACCTACAATGAGCAGTTCTTC. Its protein is CASSLQAGTTYNEQFF. Variable domain in full (rest from reference TRBV18 and TRBJ2-1): NAGVMQNPRHLVRRRGQEARLRCSPMKGHSHVYWYRQLPEEGLKFMVYLQKENIIDESGMPKERFSAEFPKEGPSILRIQQVVRGDSAAYFCASSLQAGTTYNEQFFGPGTRLTVL.

The chain combines TRBV10-2 with TRBJ1-5, with D perhaps matching TRBD1 (6 bases). The V gene lost 2 bases and the J gene lost 1 base, with 9 bases spanning the gap. The germline CDR1 and CDR2 sequences are WSHSY and SAAADI. The CDR3 has 15 residues. The CDR3 here is CASSEDRTSNQPQHF. The CDR3 DNA is TGCGCCAGCAGTGAGGACAGGACGAGCAATCAGCCCCAGCATTTT.

The chain uses TRBV12-5 and TRBJ2-2; D gene uncertain. Germline CDR1 LGHNT, CDR2 FRNRAP. V was pared by 0 bases and J by 0 bases, with 11 bases between. This CDR3 is built from 17 residues. The DNA of the CDR3 is TGTGCTAGTGGTTTGGTAGCCTGGCGGCCGAACACCGGGGAGCTGTTTTTT. Protein: CASGLVAWRPNTGELFF.

The chain joins TRBV5-4 to TRBJ1-2; D might be TRBD1 (5 bases). The V gene lost 4 bases and the J gene lost 0 bases, with 19 bases spanning the gap. Per the germline V gene, CDR1 is SGHNT and CDR2 is YYREEE (reference sequence). The CDR3 contains 17 residues. The CDR3 nucleotides read TGTGCCAGCAGCCCGGACAAGACATCTAGACCTAACTATGGCTACACCTTC. It encodes CASSPDKTSRPNYGYTF.

V gene TRBV28 combines with J gene TRBJ1-4, with 9 nucleotides matching TRBD1. The germline gives CDR1 MDHEN, CDR2 SYDVKM. Unmatched junction bases numbered 9, after V lost 4 bases and J lost 3 bases. The CDR3 covers 17 residues. CDR3 loop: CASSSPGQGSANEKLFF. CDR3 nucleotides: TGTGCCAGCAGTTCGCCGGGACAGGGTTCGGCTAATGAAAAACTGTTTTTT.